One and the same sample provided the 24 T cell receptor beta chains below, sequenced in a study of T cells in Graves' hyperthyroidism and ophthalmopathy. Amplification of TCR beta CDR3 regions was performed using RNA transcripts as template. The HTBI primer set served for first-round RT-PCR of the TCR CDR3. TCRdb used MiXCR to reprocess the multiplex PCR reads, holding one entry per CDR3 protein. The sample holds roughly 200,000 distinct CDR3 sequences, around 19% seen once. The sequencing input was blood. Source of these receptors: a middle-aged man with Graves' hyperthyroidism.

This clonotype was recorded many times. This sequence joins TRBV2 and TRBJ2-1; D gene unclear. The CDR3 is 11 amino acids. V was pared by 6 bases and J by 4 bases, with 4 bases between. CDR1 and CDR2 (germline): SNHLY, FYNNEI. CDR3 coding DNA: TGTGCCAGCAGGGCGTACAATGAGCAGTTCTTC. Translation: CASRAYNEQFF.

This clonotype was observed many times. This chain connects TRBV18 to TRBJ2-7; D unresolved. CDR1 is KGHSH and CDR2 is LQKENI in the germline V gene. The CDR3 is made up of 11 amino acids. V dropped 2 bases and J dropped 5 bases, with 4 bases sitting between them. CDR3 coding DNA: TGTGCCAGCTCACCAAGCAACGAGCAGTACTTC. Translated: CASSPSNEQYF. Complete variable domain (other parts from reference TRBV18 and TRBJ2-7): NAGVMQNPRHLVRRRGQEARLRCSPMKGHSHVYWYRQLPEEGLKFMVYLQKENIIDESGMPKERFSAEFPKEGPSILRIQQVVRGDSAAYFCASSPSNEQYFGPGTRLTVT.

This clonotype has at least ten counts. This chain uses TRBV5-1 with TRBJ2-3; 7 bases map to TRBD1. The CDR3 contains 15 residues. From germline, CDR1 is SGHRS and CDR2 YFSETQ. V was pared by 4 bases and J by 1 base, with 6 bases of the junction left unmatched. The CDR3 DNA follows: TGCGCCAGCAGCACTTCCGGGACAGGCACAGATACGCAGTATTTT. As protein: CASSTSGTGTDTQYF.

The rearrangement links TRBV18 to TRBJ1-6; maybe TRBD1 (6 bases). CDR1 KGHSH and CDR2 LQKENI come from the germline V gene. There are 15 residues in the CDR3. V shed 2 bases and J shed 4 bases, with 9 bases lying between them. CDR3 sequence: CASSPSGQYNSPLHF. The CDR3, as DNA: TGTGCCAGCTCACCATCGGGACAATATAATTCACCCCTCCACTTT.

In this sample, this clonotype turned up many times. V is TRBV7-2 and J is TRBJ2-1; no reliable D call. This CDR3 has 14 amino acids. Germline V lookup: CDR1 SGHTA, CDR2 FQGNSA. V lost 5 bases and J lost 7, with 15 bases in between. CDR3 bases: TGTGCCAGCAGCCCGAGAAGTACTCAGAATGAGCAGTTCTTC. Translation: CASSPRSTQNEQFF.

This clonotype has ten or more counts. This chain uses TRBV24-1 with TRBJ2-1; 8 positions match TRBD2. This CDR3 spans 15 amino acids. Germline trimming cut 1 base from V and 2 bases from J; bases unmatched to any gene: 0. Germline V CDR1 and CDR2: KGHDR, SFDVKD. The CDR3 loop reads CATSDFGGAYNEQFF. The CDR3 DNA reads TGTGCCACCAGTGATTTCGGGGGGGCCTACAATGAGCAGTTCTTC.

The chain's CDR3 is CSASAGPGNTEAFF. The DNA of the CDR3 is TGCAGTGCTAGTGCCGGGCCGGGGAACACTGAAGCTTTCTTT. The chain recombines TRBV20-1 with TRBJ1-1; no clear D gene. The CDR3 is made up of 14 amino acids. The V and J ends lost 3 bases and 1 base respectively, with 12 bases between them. CDR1 is DFQATT and CDR2 is SNEGSKA in the germline V gene (reference sequence).

The chain has TRBV14 and TRBJ1-6, with TRBD1 identical over 9 bases. The CDR3 length is 13 residues. Trimming at V came to 4 bases and at J to 13 bases, leaving 5 bases not matched to a gene. The germline V gene has CDR1 SGHDN and CDR2 FVKESK. CDR3 in DNA: TGTGCCAGCAGCCCCGGGACAGGGTATCCCCTCCACTTT. Its protein is CASSPGTGYPLHF.

The chain has TRBV9 and TRBJ2-2; perhaps TRBD2 as D (6 bases). The CDR3 extends over 15 amino acids. Germline lookup yields CDR1 SGDLS and CDR2 YYNGEE. V lost 5 bases, J lost 0 bases, and 11 bases lay in between. CDR3 DNA: TGTGCCAGCAGAGCCGGGGGTACGAACACCGGGGAGCTGTTTTTT. This sequence encodes CASRAGGTNTGELFF.

The rearrangement links TRBV7-2 to TRBJ2-1, with a tentative D call TRBD2 (6 bases). V shed 2 bases and J shed 8 bases, with 19 bases lying between them. Germline lookup yields CDR1 SGHTA and CDR2 FQGNSA. The CDR3 length is 16 residues. The CDR3 nucleotides are TGTGCCAGCAGCTTAACCCGGGGGATAGGGGATCATGAGCAGTTCTTC. Its protein is CASSLTRGIGDHEQFF.

On this clonotype itself: This may come from a read error, since a much larger clone is one base off. The V gene is TRBV7-3, the J gene TRBJ2-1; 7 bases fit TRBD1. CDR3 size: 13 residues. CDR1 and CDR2 from the germline V gene are SGHTA and FQGTGA. CDR3 protein: CARSLGTDNEQFF. The CDR3 bases are TGTGCCCGCAGCCTCGGGACAGACAATGAGCAGTTCTTC.

The rearrangement joins TRBV4-3 to TRBJ2-3; possibly TRBD1 for D (8 bases). The CDR3 runs 16 residues. V lost 1 base to trimming and J lost 5 bases, with 16 bases between them. Germline CDR1 reads LGHNA; CDR2 reads YSLEER. The CDR3 region is CASSQGRTGRGDTQYF. In DNA, the CDR3 is TGCGCCAGCAGCCAAGGGAGGACAGGGAGGGGAGATACGCAGTATTTT.

This clonotype was seen ten or more times. The chain uses TRBV20-1 and TRBJ2-3; D tentatively reads TRBD1 or TRBD2 (6 bases each). The CDR3 runs 15 residues. V gave up 0 bases and J gave up 5 bases, with 15 bases separating them. CDR1 is DFQATT and CDR2 is SNEGSKA in the germline V gene (reference sequence). The CDR3 nucleotides are TGCAGTGCTAGAGATGGCCGGGGGCGGGAAGATACGCAGTATTTT. Encoded protein: CSARDGRGREDTQYF.

This clonotype was detected ten times or more. V and J are TRBV3-1 and TRBJ2-3, with 12 bases identical to TRBD2. Germline CDR1 reads LGHDT; CDR2 reads YNNKEL (reference sequence). V was clipped by 0 bases and J by 4 bases; unmatched bases: 8. This CDR3 region has 18 residues. The CDR3: CASSQDPTTSGGSDTQYF. The DNA of the CDR3 is TGTGCCAGCAGCCAAGATCCGACGACTAGCGGGGGATCAGATACGCAGTATTTT.

In its sample, this clonotype was seen a few times. The chain links TRBV11-2 to TRBJ2-1; TRBD1 aligns across 11 bases. Germline assignment: CDR1 SGHAT and CDR2 FQNNGV. The CDR3 covers 15 residues. V lost 6 bases and J lost 4; bases outside the gene matches: 5. CDR3 amino acids: CASRSGQGVYNEQFF. CDR3 DNA sequence: TGTGCCAGCAGGTCGGGACAGGGGGTTTACAATGAGCAGTTCTTC.

This clonotype came up many times. The chain is built from TRBV29-1 and TRBJ1-1, with D perhaps matching TRBD1 (5 bases). V was shortened by 5 bases and J by 3 bases, with 16 bases between the two germline ends. CDR1 is SQVTM, CDR2 ANQGSEA, per germline. This CDR3 comprises 14 residues. CDR3 sequence (DNA): TGCAGCGTTAATCTCTGGGGGGGAGACACTGAAGCTTTCTTT. It specifies CSVNLWGGDTEAFF.

Ten or more counts support this clonotype. This rearrangement joins TRBV12-5 to TRBJ1-1; tentative D call: TRBD1 (5 bases). CDR1 and CDR2 (germline): LGHNT, FRNRAP. This CDR3 contains 16 residues. V lost 3 bases and J 6 bases, leaving 20 bases between the germline ends. The CDR3 protein is CASGLPPPGRVAEAFF. CDR3 bases: TGTGCTAGTGGTTTACCCCCGCCGGGACGGGTTGCTGAAGCTTTCTTT.

This clonotype was seen many times. This sequence joins TRBV7-9 and TRBJ1-1; D is possibly TRBD1 (5 bases). V lost 1 base, J lost 1 base, and 13 bases lay in between. The CDR3 has 16 residues. Germline V gene sequence: CDR1 SEHNR, CDR2 FQNEAQ (reference sequence). CDR3 nucleotide sequence: TGTGCCAGCAGCTTAGATTCTGGGACGGCGAACACTGAAGCTTTCTTT. Amino acids: CASSLDSGTANTEAFF.

The chain employs TRBV4-3 and TRBJ2-1, with 8 bases that match TRBD1. The ends lost 1 base at V and 4 bases at J; junction bases unmatched: 9. The CDR3 runs to 17 residues. Germline CDR1 reads LGHNA; CDR2 reads YSLEER. The CDR3 DNA follows: TGCGCCAGCAGCCAAGTTTGGACTGGACAGGGATACAATGAGCAGTTCTTC. Protein: CASSQVWTGQGYNEQFF.

This clonotype was detected many times. The J gene is TRBJ2-2, the V gene TRBV3-1, with D possibly being TRBD1 or TRBD2 (5 bases each). V lost 4 bases to trimming and J lost 4 bases, with 19 bases between them. The germline V gene encodes CDR1 LGHDT and CDR2 YNNKEL (reference sequence). The CDR3 runs 17 residues. This CDR3 is CASSPSSGRSGTGELFF. The CDR3 coding sequence is TGTGCCAGCAGCCCATCCTCGGGACGGTCGGGCACCGGGGAGCTGTTTTTT.

This clonotype was counted only a few times. The V call is TRBV14, the J call TRBJ1-4; D is unresolved. Deletions cut 4 bases from V and 8 bases from J, with 14 bases between. The germline V gene encodes CDR1 SGHDN and CDR2 FVKESK. This CDR3 is 14 amino acids long. CDR3 loop: CASSLSSVGEKLFF. Written as DNA, the CDR3 is TGTGCCAGCAGCCTTTCTAGCGTAGGGGAAAAACTGTTTTTT.

The chain uses TRBV7-3 and TRBJ2-1; 11 bases line up with TRBD1. Germline CDR1 reads SGHTA; CDR2 reads FQGTGA. This CDR3 comprises 14 residues. Trimming took 6 bases from V and 11 from J; bases not matched to a gene: 9. In DNA form, the CDR3 reads TGTGCCAGCAGGCCTTACGGACAGGGGGCGAAGCAGTTCTTC. Protein product: CASRPYGQGAKQFF.

This clonotype was recorded many times. The rearrangement joins TRBV3-1 to TRBJ1-1; unclear D gene. V lost 1 base and J lost 2, with 5 bases in between. Germline CDR1 LGHDT, CDR2 YNNKEL (reference sequence). CDR3 length: 13 residues. DNA for the CDR3: TGTGCCAGCAGCCAAGTTGGAAACACTGAAGCTTTCTTT. The encoded protein is CASSQVGNTEAFF.

The chain combines TRBV7-2 with TRBJ1-2; TRBD1 matches 9 bases. Trimming took 5 bases from V and 3 from J; bases not matched to a gene: 16. CDR1 and CDR2 (germline): SGHTA, FQGNSA. The CDR3 length is 18 residues. The CDR3 reads CASSPTAGQGRFDYGYTF. Here the CDR3 DNA reads TGTGCCAGCAGCCCAACTGCAGGACAGGGGAGGTTCGACTATGGCTACACCTTC.